This passage covers 32 T cell receptor beta chains from one sample sequenced in a study of shared clonotypes between healthy human individuals. Clones were sequenced by immunoSEQ multiplex PCR, and TCRdb holds only the in-frame ones, with some missing. Among around 300,000 clones listed, roughly 84% were seen once. Sequencing was carried out using memory CD8+ T cells sorted from blood. Subset meaning: CD45RO+ cells pooled with CCR7-negative TemRA cells. Every receptor here comes from a man aged 18-30 years in good health.

This clone appeared once. The chain uses TRBV6-4 and TRBJ2-1, with 7 bases lining up with TRBD2. CDR1 is MRHNA, CDR2 SNTAGT, per germline. J was trimmed by 14 bases and V by 2 bases; bases with no gene match: 9. The CDR3 loop spans 13 amino acids. Written as DNA, the CDR3 is TGTGCCAGCAGTGACCTGAGCGGGATAAGGGAGTTCTTC. This encodes CASSDLSGIREFF.

The chain has TRBV6-4 and TRBJ1-5; 7 bases line up with TRBD1. CDR3 length: 11 amino acids. The germline gives CDR1 MRHNA, CDR2 SNTAGT. The J segment lost 15 bases and the V segment lost 8 bases, leaving 10 bases of the junction unmatched. The DNA for the CDR3 is TGTGCCAGCCGAGGGGGCCACAGCCCGCATTTT. It encodes CASRGGHSPHF.

The chain joins TRBV6-5 to TRBJ2-2; unclear D gene. V shed 1 base and J shed 6 bases, with 6 bases lying between them. Per the germline V gene, CDR1 is MNHEY and CDR2 is SVGAGI. The CDR3 contains 13 residues. The CDR3 nucleotides read TGTGCCAGCAGTTACTTTAAACCCGGGGAGCTGTTTTTT. This sequence encodes CASSYFKPGELFF.

This clone was recorded a few times. V gene TRBV4-1 combines with J gene TRBJ2-5, with D uncertain. Germline assignment: CDR1 MGHRA and CDR2 YSYEKL. V was shortened by 4 bases and J by 7 bases, with 13 bases between the two germline ends. The CDR3 spans 13 residues. The CDR3 coding sequence is TGCGCCAGCAGCCCTGGGTCCATCGGGACCCAGTACTTC. Its protein is CASSPGSIGTQYF.

The chain joins TRBV10-2 to TRBJ1-2, with TRBD1 matching over 8 bases. The CDR3 runs 15 residues. Looked up from germline, CDR1 is WSHSY and CDR2 is SAAADI. Trimming cost V 1 base and J 7 bases; bases outside gene matches: 8. CDR3 protein: CASSEFARGRFGYTF. The DNA for the CDR3 is TGCGCCAGCAGTGAGTTTGCCAGGGGGCGTTTTGGCTACACCTTC.

The V call is TRBV6-5, the J call TRBJ1-1; D is ambiguous. This CDR3 has 15 residues. The V gene lost 0 bases and the J gene lost 7 bases, with 15 bases spanning the gap. Germline V gives CDR1 MNHEY, CDR2 SVGAGI. CDR3: CASSYSIGPMFEAFF. The DNA of the CDR3 is TGTGCCAGCAGTTACTCGATAGGTCCCATGTTTGAAGCTTTCTTT.

This rearrangement joins TRBV18 to TRBJ2-2, with D unclear. V was clipped by 3 bases and J by 3 bases, with 17 bases between them. This CDR3 contains 17 residues. Germline V gene lookup returns CDR1 KGHSH and CDR2 LQKENI. The DNA of the CDR3 is TGTGCCAGCTCACCGGGCCCTACAAGGGCTTACACCGGGGAGCTGTTTTTT. Amino acid sequence: CASSPGPTRAYTGELFF.

The rearrangement uses TRBV7-9 and TRBJ2-7; D gene ambiguous. Trimming removed 5 bases at V and 0 bases at J, with 14 bases between. Germline CDR1 reads SEHNR; CDR2 reads FQNEAQ (reference sequence). The CDR3 sequence is 15 residues long. The CDR3 sequence is CASSDVLLSSYEQYF. The CDR3 bases are TGTGCCAGCAGCGATGTCCTCCTGAGCTCCTACGAGCAGTACTTC.

The V gene is TRBV28, the J gene TRBJ1-3; 7 positions match TRBD1. CDR1 MDHEN and CDR2 SYDVKM come from the germline V gene. This CDR3 is 15 amino acids long. V dropped 2 bases and J dropped 1; count of bases not matched to a gene: 2. CDR3 sequence reads: CASSLDRASGNTIYF. The DNA for the CDR3 is TGTGCCAGCAGTTTAGACAGGGCGTCTGGAAACACCATATATTTT.

V gene TRBV7-6 combines with J gene TRBJ2-7, with TRBD2 matching 11 bases. Germline CDR1 and CDR2: SGHVS and FNYEAQ. This CDR3 comprises 16 residues. V shed 5 bases, J shed 0 bases, and the junction held 6 bases outside the gene matches. The CDR3 DNA follows: TGTGCCAGCAGCCCGGGACTAGCGGTAAGCTCCTACGAGCAGTACTTC. Protein sequence: CASSPGLAVSSYEQYF.

This sequence joins TRBV9 and TRBJ2-3; no definite D call. Germline V gives CDR1 SGDLS, CDR2 YYNGEE. There are 14 residues in the CDR3. The V and J ends lost 0 bases and 4 bases respectively, with 9 bases between them. CDR3 sequence reads: CASSVASPSDTQYF. The CDR3 DNA is TGTGCCAGCAGCGTAGCCTCCCCCTCAGATACGCAGTATTTT.

The gene calls are TRBV2 and TRBJ1-2; a weak D match, TRBD1 (5 bases). The CDR3 sequence is 15 residues long. CDR1 SNHLY and CDR2 FYNNEI come from the germline V gene. Trimming cost V 6 bases and J 4 bases, with 18 bases left between them. The CDR3 coding sequence is TGTGCCAGCAGCTCTCCTCCGGACGGGGGCTATGGCTACACCTTC. This encodes CASSSPPDGGYGYTF. Full variable domain (remainder filled in from reference TRBV2 and TRBJ1-2): EPEVTQTPSHQVTQMGQEVILRCVPISNHLYFYWYRQILGQKVEFLVSFYNNEISEKSEIFDDQFSVERPDGSNFTLKIRSTKLEDSAMYFCASSSPPDGGYGYTFGSGTRLTVV.

V usage is TRBV27 and J usage is TRBJ1-6; 11 nucleotides line up with TRBD1. The CDR3 has 15 residues. V trimming: 2 bases; J trimming: 9 bases; junction bases outside the gene matches: 3. In germline, CDR1 is MNHEY, CDR2 SMNVEV (reference sequence). This CDR3 reads CASSLGQGAGSPLHF. CDR3 bases: TGTGCCAGCAGTTTAGGACAGGGGGCGGGTTCACCCCTCCACTTT.

The chain links TRBV29-1 to TRBJ2-1, with D possibly being TRBD2 (5 bases). The CDR3 consists of 13 residues. Trimming shortened V by 4 bases and J by 1 base, and 8 bases separated the two germline ends. CDR1 and CDR2 from the germline V gene are SQVTM and ANQGSEA. CDR3 nucleotides: TGCAGCGTTGGGACTCCTTCCTACAATGAGCAGTTCTTC. Protein product: CSVGTPSYNEQFF.

The chain uses TRBV6-6 and TRBJ2-7; D is unclear. The CDR3 extends over 14 amino acids. In germline, CDR1 is MNHNY, CDR2 SVGAGI (reference sequence). V gave up 2 bases and J gave up 2 bases, with 10 bases separating them. CDR3 nucleotides: TGTGCCAGCAGTTACGTTCAAATCACCTACGAGCAGTACTTC. It encodes CASSYVQITYEQYF.

The CDR3 sequence is CAINTGATYEQYF. The CDR3 nucleotides read TGTGCCATCAATACAGGAGCAACCTACGAGCAGTACTTC. This chain joins TRBV10-3 and TRBJ2-7; a weak D match, TRBD1 (5 bases). Germline V gene lookup returns CDR1 ENHRY and CDR2 SYGVKD. Trimming took off 7 bases at V and 2 bases at J, with 12 bases between the two ends. This CDR3 spans 13 amino acids.

V is TRBV7-2 and J is TRBJ2-2; D is uncertain. The CDR3 covers 12 residues. Germline CDR1 and CDR2: SGHTA and FQGNSA. V was trimmed by 1 base and J by 8 bases, leaving 5 bases between them. The CDR3 DNA reads as TGTGCCAGCAGCTTAGTAGTGGGGGAGCTGTTTTTT. Translating it yields CASSLVVGELFF.

The chain has TRBV7-9 and TRBJ2-1, with a possible D match to TRBD2 (5 bases). V gave up 5 bases and J gave up 0 bases, with 11 bases separating them. The CDR3 length is 15 residues. CDR1 and CDR2 from the germline V gene are SEHNR and FQNEAQ (reference sequence). The CDR3 sequence: CASSKSGSSYNEQFF. The CDR3 region has the DNA TGTGCCAGCAGCAAATCGGGGAGCTCCTACAATGAGCAGTTCTTC.

The CDR3 loop is CASGGRAITDTQYF. CDR3 DNA: TGTGCCAGTGGCGGGAGGGCCATTACAGATACGCAGTATTTT. The rearrangement links TRBV19 to TRBJ2-3, with TRBD2 identical over 9 bases. This CDR3 spans 14 amino acids. The J segment lost 3 bases and the V segment lost 8 bases, leaving 6 bases of the junction unmatched. Germline V gene sequence: CDR1 LNHDA, CDR2 SQIVND (reference sequence).

J is TRBJ2-7 and V is TRBV18; 9 nucleotides align to TRBD1. The CDR3 runs 14 residues. V gave up 8 bases and J gave up 4 bases; unmatched junction bases: 9. In germline, CDR1 is KGHSH, CDR2 LQKENI. The CDR3 is CASTPRDRDYEQYF. The CDR3 DNA reads as TGTGCCAGCACGCCGAGGGACAGGGATTACGAGCAGTACTTC.

This clone was found once. V is TRBV30 and J is TRBJ2-7; possibly TRBD2 for D (6 bases). Trimming pared 4 bases from V and 1 base from J, leaving 14 bases between. This CDR3 has 14 residues. Germline CDR1 reads GTSNPN; CDR2 reads SVGIG (reference sequence). CDR3 region: CAWTNRLESYEQYF. The CDR3 region has the DNA TGTGCCTGGACCAATAGACTAGAATCCTACGAGCAGTACTTC.

For the CDR3, the DNA is TGTGCCTGGAGTTTGTATGGGGCCTCCTACGAGCAGTACTTC. It specifies CAWSLYGASYEQYF. The chain is built from TRBV30 and TRBJ2-7; tentatively, D is TRBD1 (5 bases). Germline lookup yields CDR1 GTSNPN and CDR2 SVGIG (reference sequence). V lost 2 bases and J lost 0, with 11 bases in between. The CDR3 totals 14 residues.

The chain has TRBV25-1 and TRBJ2-1; 14 bases are shared with TRBD2. The CDR3 loop spans 17 amino acids. With 1 base clipped from V and 7 bases from J, the junction kept 6 bases outside the gene matches. Germline V gene sequence: CDR1 MGHDK, CDR2 SYGVNS. The CDR3 DNA reads TGTGCCAGCAGTGAATTACCGACTAGCGGGAGGGAAAATGAGCAGTTCTTC. Protein product: CASSELPTSGRENEQFF.

This chain connects TRBV6-5 to TRBJ1-5; TRBD1 might be the D (5 bases). This CDR3 has 14 residues. Germline values: CDR1 MNHEY, CDR2 SVGAGI. V dropped 0 bases and J dropped 5 bases, with 8 bases sitting between them. The CDR3: CASSYSEGDQPQHF. CDR3 DNA sequence: TGTGCCAGCAGTTACTCCGAAGGGGATCAGCCCCAGCATTTT.

The chain employs TRBV10-3 and TRBJ2-3; 10 nucleotides align to TRBD2. CDR1 and CDR2 from the germline V gene are ENHRY and SYGVKD. V lost 7 bases and J lost 6; bases outside the gene matches: 4. This CDR3 is 13 amino acids long. CDR3 region: CAIKAGGGDTQYF. Written as DNA, the CDR3 is TGTGCCATCAAAGCGGGAGGGGGGGATACGCAGTATTTT.

A remark on this clone: Possible read error: a much larger clone is one base away. J is TRBJ2-7 and V is TRBV6-5; TRBD1 matches at 9 bases. J lost 2 bases, V lost 6 bases, and 2 bases had no gene match. The CDR3 sequence is 13 residues long. The germline gives CDR1 MNHEY, CDR2 SVGAGI. The CDR3 spells CASSWTGAYEQYF. In nucleotides, the CDR3 is TGTGCCAGCAGCTGGACAGGGGCCTACGAGCAGTACTTC.

The rearrangement links TRBV2 to TRBJ1-1; TRBD1 might be the D (6 bases). From germline, CDR1 is SNHLY and CDR2 FYNNEI. This CDR3 has 18 amino acids. The V end was cut by 6 bases, the J end by 1 base, with 24 bases between. CDR3 DNA sequence: TGTGCCAGCAGCGAGAGAAGGGGGAGAACAGACGGGAACACTGAAGCTTTCTTT. This translates into CASSERRGRTDGNTEAFF.

As concerns this clone: This specimen includes other DNA sequences encoding the same CDR3. The chain has TRBV11-2 and TRBJ2-7; no firm D call. Trimming cost V 0 bases and J 4 bases, with 7 bases left between them. Germline V gene sequence: CDR1 SGHAT, CDR2 FQNNGV. This CDR3 comprises 13 residues. The CDR3 region is CASSLDPTYEQYF. As DNA, the CDR3 is TGTGCCAGCAGCTTAGATCCTACATACGAGCAGTACTTC.

The chain links TRBV5-4 to TRBJ2-7, with TRBD1 as a possible D gene (5 bases). The CDR3 totals 11 residues. Germline loops: CDR1 SGHNT, CDR2 YYREEE (reference sequence). Trimming removed 1 base at V and 6 bases at J, with 5 bases between. CDR3 nucleotides: TGTGCCAGCAGCTTGAGGGGCGAGCAGTACTTC. It yields the protein CASSLRGEQYF. Drawing the rest from reference TRBV5-4 and TRBJ2-7, the complete variable domain is ETGVTQSPTHLIKTRGQQVTLRCSSQSGHNTVSWYQQALGQGPQFIFQYYREEENGRGNFPPRFSGLQFPNYSSELNVNALELDDSALYLCASSLRGEQYFGPGTRLTVT.

The CDR3 region is CASSLERRGMNEQFF. The CDR3, as DNA: TGTGCCAGCAGCTTAGAGAGAAGGGGGATGAATGAGCAGTTCTTC. The V gene is TRBV6-6, the J gene TRBJ2-1; possibly TRBD1 for D (6 bases). V gave up 6 bases and J gave up 7 bases, with 19 bases separating them. CDR1 MNHNY and CDR2 SVGAGI come from the germline V gene (reference sequence). The CDR3 is made up of 15 amino acids.

V gene TRBV4-3 combines with J gene TRBJ2-3, with D hard to call. V was cut by 4 bases and J by 1 base, with 12 bases left in between. The germline V gene has CDR1 LGHNA and CDR2 YSLEER. The CDR3 has 15 residues. The CDR3 reads CASSPDPSGTDTQYF. The CDR3 nucleotides are TGCGCCAGCAGCCCGGACCCATCGGGCACAGATACGCAGTATTTT.

The V call is TRBV11-2, the J call TRBJ2-7, with 9 bases matching TRBD1. The CDR3 sequence is 16 residues long. Trimming removed 1 base from V and 3 bases from J; junction bases left unmatched: 7. CDR1 and CDR2 (germline): SGHAT, FQNNGV. The CDR3 protein is CASSLGATGGGYEQYF. CDR3 bases: TGTGCCAGCAGCTTAGGAGCGACAGGGGGAGGCTACGAGCAGTACTTC.